A selection of T cell receptor beta chains follows, all from one sample in a study of tumor-infiltrating lymphocytes in localized non-small cell lung cancer. TCRdb's copy holds only in-frame clones and misses some; the assay was immunoSEQ multiplex PCR. The data contain more than 10,000 clones, approximately 83% of them singletons. Sequenced sample: uninvolved lung tissue not adjacent to the tumor. These receptors were collected from a human donor with non-small cell lung cancer. Both conserved end residues are trimmed from each CDR3. The order of the fields is V gene, CDR3 protein.

>TRBV14
ASSSTYEQY
>TRBV7-8
ASSWHRDKHSNQPQH
>TRBV11-2
ASSLVLLGRGNEQF
>TRBV30
AWSMGVDADTQY
>TRBV11-2
ASSLDGQDYGYT
>TRBV11-2
ASSLWRLAGLNTGELF
>TRBV18
ASSPPRAGVYNEQF
>TRBV5-1
ASSPSETGGLGTQY
>TRBV29-1
SVRAGGNEQF
>TRBV27
ASSPQGGVRETQY